This T cell receptor (beta chain) appears in the sequencing data of a study of blood T cell repertoires in COVID-19. Sequencing was performed with immunoSEQ multiplex PCR; in TCRdb, only in-frame clones are kept and a portion is missing. Of some 97,000 clones listed, 80% to 90% are singletons. The V gene's germline CDR1 is SGHAT and CDR2 FQNNGV. Trimming took off 0 bases at V and 6 bases at J, with 9 bases between the two ends. CDR3 size: 14 residues. Material for sequencing was PBMCs or T cells enriched from blood (not recorded which). The chain has TRBV11-2 and TRBJ2-1; D is unclear. The clonotype was recovered from a woman aged 45-65 years who had recovered from COVID-19. The CDR3 DNA reads as TGTGCCAGCAGCTTAGATATCCTAGGCAATGAGCAGTTCTTC. It is translated as CASSLDILGNEQFF.